This is a list of T cell receptor beta chains from one sample in a study of T-cell memory formation after mild COVID-19. One entry per CDR3 protein results from TCRdb running MiXCR on the 5' RACE reads. This table holds roughly 340,000 distinct CDR3 sequences, approximately 15% found once. Sequencing was performed on PBMCs or a T cell subset sorted from them (not recorded which). The source is a young man who had mild COVID-19 (a few samples of this study predate the infection). Cell type and time point are not known. Both conserved end residues are part of each CDR3. The order of the fields is V gene, J gene, D gene, clone size, CDR3 DNA, CDR3 protein. The D gene is left open where the match is weak. Rows give clone size only sometimes, using once, few, many, or a class for an expanded clone.

V gene: TRBV12-3/TRBV12-4
J gene: TRBJ1-2
D gene: TRBD1
clone size: many
CDR3 DNA: TGTGCCAGCAGTTGCCGGGACAGGGGCTTCCATGGCTACACCTTC
CDR3 protein: CASSCRDRGFHGYTF

V gene: TRBV7-9
J gene: TRBJ2-4
D gene: -
clone size: -
CDR3 DNA: TGTGCCATCCAGGATGGGGACATTCAGTACTTC
CDR3 protein: CAIQDGDIQYF

V gene: TRBV3-1
J gene: TRBJ1-5
D gene: -
clone size: few
CDR3 DNA: TGTGCCAGCAGCCAAGATTGGGGGGGCAATCAGCCCCAGCATTTT
CDR3 protein: CASSQDWGGNQPQHF

V gene: TRBV3-2
J gene: TRBJ2-5
D gene: -
clone size: few
CDR3 DNA: TGTGCCAGCAGCCCCCCCGATGCGGGGGGGAAAGAGACCCAGTACTTC
CDR3 protein: CASSPPDAGGKETQYF

V gene: TRBV5-1
J gene: TRBJ1-6
D gene: -
clone size: few
CDR3 DNA: TGCGCCAGCAGCTTGGACCGCAGGGTTGCATCCTATAATTCACCCCTCCACTTT
CDR3 protein: CASSLDRRVASYNSPLHF

V gene: TRBV19
J gene: TRBJ2-3
D gene: -
clone size: -
CDR3 DNA: TGTGCCAGTAGTATAGGCCTACTTCACACAGATACGCAGTATTTT
CDR3 protein: CASSIGLLHTDTQYF

V gene: TRBV20-1
J gene: TRBJ2-5
D gene: -
clone size: -
CDR3 DNA: TGCAGTCAGAGGAGGCAGCCCCAAGAGACCCAGTACTTC
CDR3 protein: CSQRRQPQETQYF

V gene: TRBV20-1
J gene: TRBJ2-7
D gene: TRBD1
clone size: -
CDR3 DNA: TGCAGTGCTAGAGATCTTAGGGGGCAGTACGAGCAGTACTTC
CDR3 protein: CSARDLRGQYEQYF

V gene: TRBV6-5
J gene: TRBJ2-3
D gene: -
clone size: -
CDR3 DNA: TGTGCCAGCAGTTACTCGAAATGGGGGGGCACAGATACGCAGTATTTT
CDR3 protein: CASSYSKWGGTDTQYF

V gene: TRBV7-8
J gene: TRBJ2-7
D gene: TRBD1
clone size: few
CDR3 DNA: TGTGCCAGCAGCTTACAAACCCCCGGGACAGGGTCTGTGCAGTACTTC
CDR3 protein: CASSLQTPGTGSVQYF

V gene: TRBV12-3/TRBV12-4
J gene: TRBJ2-5
D gene: -
clone size: -
CDR3 DNA: TGTGCCAGCAGTTTTCAGGCGGAGGGAGAGACCCAGTACTTC
CDR3 protein: CASSFQAEGETQYF

V gene: TRBV27
J gene: TRBJ2-6
D gene: -
clone size: few
CDR3 DNA: TGTGCCAGCAGTTTTTGGGGGGCTGGGGCCAACGTCCTGACTTTC
CDR3 protein: CASSFWGAGANVLTF

V gene: TRBV6-5
J gene: TRBJ2-5
D gene: TRBD2
clone size: medium-sized
CDR3 DNA: TGTGCCAGCAGTTACTCGGGACTAGCGGGGGGAGAGACCCAGTACTTC
CDR3 protein: CASSYSGLAGGETQYF

V gene: TRBV5-4
J gene: TRBJ2-1
D gene: TRBD1
clone size: -
CDR3 DNA: TGTGCCAGCAGCTTGGGGGACAGGGGGCCTCGGGAGCAGTTCTTC
CDR3 protein: CASSLGDRGPREQFF

V gene: TRBV20-1
J gene: TRBJ2-1
D gene: -
clone size: -
CDR3 DNA: TGCAGTGCTATTGGGATCAATGAGCAGTTCTTC
CDR3 protein: CSAIGINEQFF

V gene: TRBV9
J gene: TRBJ2-1
D gene: -
clone size: -
CDR3 DNA: TGTGCCAGCAGCGCTAGCATCGATGAGCAGTTCTTC
CDR3 protein: CASSASIDEQFF

V gene: TRBV28
J gene: TRBJ2-3
D gene: TRBD2
clone size: few
CDR3 DNA: TGTGCCAGCAGTTTATCGTCTAGCGGGGGGCCCACGGATACGCAGTATTTT
CDR3 protein: CASSLSSSGGPTDTQYF

V gene: TRBV28
J gene: TRBJ1-6
D gene: -
clone size: -
CDR3 DNA: TGTGCCAGCAGAACCCCTTCGACAGGCTATCCACCCCTCCACTTT
CDR3 protein: CASRTPSTGYPPLHF

V gene: TRBV7-2
J gene: TRBJ2-3
D gene: TRBD2
clone size: few
CDR3 DNA: TGTGCCAGCGGTACTAGCGGGGGGGGAACAGATACGCAGTATTTT
CDR3 protein: CASGTSGGGTDTQYF